A selection of T cell receptor beta chains follows, all from one sample in a study of blood T cells in healthy people across ages. A single record per CDR3 protein comes from TCRdb applying MiXCR to the 5' RACE reads. The data show about 830,000 distinct CDR3 sequences, 58% seen once. Sequences were obtained from blood. These receptors were collected from a man aged 25 to 40 in good health. CDR3s include the opening cysteine and the closing phenylalanine or tryptophan. D genes are given only for firm matches. Where a row states a size, it is once, few, many or the class of an expanded clone; other rows omit it.

V gene	clone size	D gene	J gene	CDR3 protein	CDR3 DNA
TRBV7-3	few	TRBD1	TRBJ1-2	CASSLTGAGGDGYTF	TGTGCCAGCAGCTTGACGGGGGCAGGGGGCGATGGCTACACCTTC
TRBV7-2	-	-	TRBJ2-7	CASSPYGGGGEQYF	TGTGCCAGCAGCCCCTATGGGGGCGGGGGCGAGCAGTACTTC
TRBV29-1	once	TRBD1	TRBJ1-6	CSARTGVNPPLHF	TGCAGCGCGAGGACAGGGGTTAACCCACCCCTCCACTTT
TRBV12-3/TRBV12-4	-	-	TRBJ1-5	CASSFMGQGQPQHF	TGTGCCAGCAGTTTCATGGGGCAGGGGCAGCCCCAGCATTTT
TRBV18	few	-	TRBJ2-3	CASSPTGVADTQYF	TGTGCCAGCTCACCGACAGGAGTTGCAGATACGCAGTATTTT
TRBV12-3/TRBV12-4	-	-	TRBJ1-4	CASSLLVQGVNEKLFF	TGTGCCAGCAGTTTACTTGTACAGGGCGTTAATGAAAAACTGTTTTTT
TRBV29-1	-	-	TRBJ2-7	CSACLRGTSYEQYF	TGCAGCGCCTGTTTACGCGGGACCTCCTACGAGCAGTACTTC
TRBV6-2/TRBV6-3	-	-	TRBJ1-2	CASSHSVGYTF	TGTGCCAGCAGTCACTCGGTCGGCTACACCTTC
TRBV20-1	-	-	TRBJ2-5	CSARESGAWETQYF	TGCAGTGCTAGGGAAAGCGGAGCGTGGGAGACCCAGTACTTC
TRBV20-1	-	TRBD1	TRBJ2-5	CSAEDRALETQYF	TGCAGTGCTGAAGACAGGGCGTTGGAGACCCAGTACTTC
TRBV5-1	-	-	TRBJ1-1	CASSLEGGRTEAFF	TGCGCCAGCAGCTTGGAAGGGGGAAGAACTGAAGCTTTCTTT
TRBV15	-	-	TRBJ2-1	CATSREKGGRWGDEQFF	TGTGCCACCAGCAGAGAGAAGGGAGGCAGGTGGGGGGATGAGCAGTTCTTC
TRBV20-1	once	-	TRBJ2-7	CSARDLRTLSYEQYF	TGCAGTGCTAGAGATCTGAGGACCCTCTCCTACGAGCAGTACTTC
TRBV7-2	-	TRBD2	TRBJ2-7	CASSLLAEQYEQYF	TGTGCCAGCAGCTTACTAGCGGAGCAGTACGAGCAGTACTTC
TRBV18	-	-	TRBJ2-6	CASSPKEAGNSGANVLTF	TGTGCCAGCTCACCCAAGGAGGCCGGCAACTCTGGGGCCAACGTCCTGACTTTC
TRBV7-6	-	TRBD2	TRBJ2-5	CASSLETSGSQETQYF	TGTGCCAGCAGCTTAGAGACTAGCGGGAGCCAAGAGACCCAGTACTTC
TRBV20-1	-	-	TRBJ1-2	CSASAVTNYGYTF	TGCAGTGCTAGCGCTGTGACTAACTATGGCTACACCTTC
TRBV29-1	-	-	TRBJ1-2	CSVDRQRSNYGYTF	TGCAGCGTTGATCGTCAGCGGTCTAACTATGGCTACACCTTC
TRBV29-1	few	TRBD1	TRBJ1-1	CSAQGGGEAFF	TGCAGCGCTCAAGGGGGCGGTGAAGCTTTCTTT
TRBV2	many	TRBD1	TRBJ2-5	CASIVDRTVETQYF	TGTGCCAGCATAGTGGACAGGACCGTGGAGACCCAGTACTTC
TRBV5-6	once	-	TRBJ2-5	CASSPSSLRETQYF	TGTGCCAGCAGCCCTTCTAGTTTAAGGGAGACCCAGTACTTC
TRBV10-3	-	-	TRBJ1-2	CAISRGEASYGYTF	TGTGCCATCAGTAGGGGGGAGGCCTCCTATGGCTACACCTTC
TRBV20-1	-	-	TRBJ1-1	CSASGDFDFF	TGCAGTGCTAGCGGCGACTTTGATTTCTTT
TRBV19	-	TRBD1	TRBJ2-7	CASSPRTGGGIADEQYF	TGTGCCAGTAGTCCGAGGACAGGTGGAGGAATTGCGGACGAGCAGTACTTC
TRBV7-9	few	-	TRBJ2-5	CASSPWGPQETQYF	TGTGCCAGCAGCCCGTGGGGCCCACAAGAGACCCAGTACTTC
TRBV3-1	few	-	TRBJ2-4	CASSQANREQYF	TGTGCCAGCAGCCAAGCAAACAGAGAGCAGTACTTC
TRBV20-1	few	TRBD1	TRBJ1-2	CSASRGLLGYTF	TGCAGTGCTAGCAGGGGGCTCTTGGGCTACACCTTC
TRBV29-1	once	TRBD1	TRBJ1-4	CSVDRGEKLFF	TGCAGCGTTGACAGGGGGGAAAAACTGTTTTTT